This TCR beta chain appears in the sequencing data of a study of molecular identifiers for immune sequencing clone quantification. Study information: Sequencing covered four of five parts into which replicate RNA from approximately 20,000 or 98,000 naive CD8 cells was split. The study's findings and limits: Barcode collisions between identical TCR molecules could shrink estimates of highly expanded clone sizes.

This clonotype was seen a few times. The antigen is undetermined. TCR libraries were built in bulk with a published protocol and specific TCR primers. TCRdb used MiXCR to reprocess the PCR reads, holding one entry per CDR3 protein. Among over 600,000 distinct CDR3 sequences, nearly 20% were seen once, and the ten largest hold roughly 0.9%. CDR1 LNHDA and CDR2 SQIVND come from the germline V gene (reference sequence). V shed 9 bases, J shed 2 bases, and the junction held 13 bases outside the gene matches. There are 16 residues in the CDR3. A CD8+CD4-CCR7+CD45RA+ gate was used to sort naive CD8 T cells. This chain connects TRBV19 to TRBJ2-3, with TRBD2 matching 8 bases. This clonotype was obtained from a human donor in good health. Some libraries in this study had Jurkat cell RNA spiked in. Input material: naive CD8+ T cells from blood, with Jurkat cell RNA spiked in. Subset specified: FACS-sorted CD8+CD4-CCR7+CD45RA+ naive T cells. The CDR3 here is CASSISSGSFTDTQYF. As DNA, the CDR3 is TGTGCCAGCTCCATTTCGAGCGGGAGTTTCACAGATACGCAGTATTTT.